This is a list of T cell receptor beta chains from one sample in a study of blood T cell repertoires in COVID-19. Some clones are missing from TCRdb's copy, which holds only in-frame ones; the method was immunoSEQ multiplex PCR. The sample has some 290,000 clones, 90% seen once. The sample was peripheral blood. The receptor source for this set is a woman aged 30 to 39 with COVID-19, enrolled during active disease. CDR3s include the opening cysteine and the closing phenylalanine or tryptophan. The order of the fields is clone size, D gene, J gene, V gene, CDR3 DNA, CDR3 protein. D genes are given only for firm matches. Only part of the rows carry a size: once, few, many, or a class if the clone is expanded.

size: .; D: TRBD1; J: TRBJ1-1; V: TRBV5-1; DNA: TGCGCCAGCAGCTGGACCGGGACAGGGGATGAAGCTTTCTTT; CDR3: CASSWTGTGDEAFF
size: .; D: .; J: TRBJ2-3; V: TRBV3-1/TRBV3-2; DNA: TGTGCCAGCAGCCAAGGCGTCAGCGCAACCACAGATACGCAGTATTTT; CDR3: CASSQGVSATTDTQYF
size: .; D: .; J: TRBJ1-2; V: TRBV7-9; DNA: TGTGCCAGCAGCTTTAGGAGTTATGGCTACACCTTC; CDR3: CASSFRSYGYTF
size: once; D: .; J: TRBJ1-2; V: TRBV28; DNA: TGTGCCAGCAGTTTGAACAGGGCAGGCGGCTACACCTTC; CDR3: CASSLNRAGGYTF
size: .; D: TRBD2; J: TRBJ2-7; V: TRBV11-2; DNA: TGTGCCAGCAGCTTAGCGGGACTATCCTACGAGGAGCAGTACTTC; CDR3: CASSLAGLSYEEQYF
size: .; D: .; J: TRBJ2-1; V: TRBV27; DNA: TGTGCCAGCAGTTTACCCGACAGAGTCAATGAGCAGTTCTTC; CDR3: CASSLPDRVNEQFF
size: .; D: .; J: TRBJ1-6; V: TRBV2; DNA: TGTGCCAGCAGGAGCTCCTATAATTCACCCCTCCACTTT; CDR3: CASRSSYNSPLHF
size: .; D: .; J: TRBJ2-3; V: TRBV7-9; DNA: TGTGCCAGCAGCTTCTCGGCAGGGAGCACAGATACGCAGTATTTT; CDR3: CASSFSAGSTDTQYF
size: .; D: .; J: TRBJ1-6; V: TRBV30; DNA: TGTGCCTGGAGTGGACAGCCACGAGATTCACCCCTCCACTTT; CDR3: CAWSGQPRDSPLHF
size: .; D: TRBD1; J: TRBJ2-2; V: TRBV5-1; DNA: TGCGCCAGCAGCTCATTTACGTTCTCCGGACAGGGGTCCGGGGAGCTGTTTTTT; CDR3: CASSSFTFSGQGSGELFF
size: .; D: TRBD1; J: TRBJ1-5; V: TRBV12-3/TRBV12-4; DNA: TGTGCCAGCAGCCAGACAGGGGGACAGCCCCAGCATTTT; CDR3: CASSQTGGQPQHF
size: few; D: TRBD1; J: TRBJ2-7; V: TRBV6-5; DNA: TGTGCCAGCGAACAGGGGGTAGTCGAGCAGTACTTC; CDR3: CASEQGVVEQYF
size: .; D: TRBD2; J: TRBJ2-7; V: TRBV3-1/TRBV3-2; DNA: TGTGCCAGCAGCCAAAATCCGGGACTAGTGGGCCACGAGCAGTACTTC; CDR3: CASSQNPGLVGHEQYF
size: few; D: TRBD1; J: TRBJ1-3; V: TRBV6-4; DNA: TGTGCCAGCAGTGGGGGACAGGGTTTATTGCGGGTAAAGGGTGGAAACACCATATATTTT; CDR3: CASSGGQGLLRVKGGNTIYF
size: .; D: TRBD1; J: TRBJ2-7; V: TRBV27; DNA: TGTGCCAGCAGCCAAGCGGGACAGGGGGGCTCTTACGAGCAGTACTTC; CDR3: CASSQAGQGGSYEQYF
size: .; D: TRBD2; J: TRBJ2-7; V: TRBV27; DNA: TGTGCCAGCAGTTTACGGCCCCCACCTAGCGGGAGGGCCTACGAGCAGTACTTC; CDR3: CASSLRPPPSGRAYEQYF
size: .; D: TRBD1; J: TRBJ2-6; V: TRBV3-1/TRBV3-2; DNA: TGTGCCAGCAGCCAAGATGGTACAGGGGTCCCTGGGGCCAACGTCCTGACTTTC; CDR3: CASSQDGTGVPGANVLTF
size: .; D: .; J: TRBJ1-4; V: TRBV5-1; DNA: TGCGCCAGCAGGCGGGACGGTTCTGCAACTAATGAAAAACTGTTTTTT; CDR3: CASRRDGSATNEKLFF
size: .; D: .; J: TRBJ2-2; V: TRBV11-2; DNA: TGTGCCAGCAGCCGGTTCCCGTATGTGCGGCGGACCGGGGAGCTGTTTTTT; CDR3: CASSRFPYVRRTGELFF
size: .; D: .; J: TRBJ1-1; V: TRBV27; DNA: TGTGCCAGCAGTAGAGACAGGCAGAACACTGAAGCTTTCTTT; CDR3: CASSRDRQNTEAFF
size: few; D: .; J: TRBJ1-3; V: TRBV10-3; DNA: TGTGCCATCAGATCCGACAGCTCTGGAAACACCATATATTTT; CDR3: CAIRSDSSGNTIYF
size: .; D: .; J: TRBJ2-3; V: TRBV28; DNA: TGTGCCAGCTCGCGACCCAGCCCGACTAGCACAGATACGCAGTATTTT; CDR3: CASSRPSPTSTDTQYF
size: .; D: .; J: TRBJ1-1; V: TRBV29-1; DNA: TGCAGCGTTGATTGGGGGGCTGAAGCTTTCTTT; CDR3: CSVDWGAEAFF
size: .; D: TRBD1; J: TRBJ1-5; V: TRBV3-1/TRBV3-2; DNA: TGTGCCAGCAGCCGACCGGACAGGGCGGACAATCAGCCCCAGCATTTT; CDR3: CASSRPDRADNQPQHF
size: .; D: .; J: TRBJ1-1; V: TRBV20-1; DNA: TGCAGTGTAACAGTGAACACTGAAGCTTTCTTT; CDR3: CSVTVNTEAFF
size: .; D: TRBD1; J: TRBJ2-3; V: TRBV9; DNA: TGTGCCAGCAGCGTCGTGTCAGGGGGCTCCGATACGCAGTATTTT; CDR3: CASSVVSGGSDTQYF
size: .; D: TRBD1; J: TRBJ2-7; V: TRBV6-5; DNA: TGTGCCAGCAGTTACCAGGACAGGGGGCCCTACGAGCAGTACTTC; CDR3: CASSYQDRGPYEQYF
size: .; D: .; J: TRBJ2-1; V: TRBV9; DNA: TGTGCCAGCAGCGAACTAGCCGGTGGGCTATACAATGAGCAGTTCTTC; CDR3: CASSELAGGLYNEQFF
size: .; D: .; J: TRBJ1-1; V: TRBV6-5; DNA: TGTGCCAGCAAGGGGGTAGGCACTGAAGCTTTCTTT; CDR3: CASKGVGTEAFF
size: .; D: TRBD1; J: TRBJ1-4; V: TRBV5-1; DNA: TGCGCCAGCAGCTTGAGACAGGGGAGTGAAAAACTGTTTTTT; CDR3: CASSLRQGSEKLFF
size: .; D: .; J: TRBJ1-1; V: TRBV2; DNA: TGTGCCAGCAGGCGAAGGAGGGAGGAAATGAACACTGAAGCTTTCTTT; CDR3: CASRRRREEMNTEAFF
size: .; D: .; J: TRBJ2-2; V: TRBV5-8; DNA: TGTGCCAGCAGCTTGGGGGGACTCCGAACCGGGGAGCTGTTTTTT; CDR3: CASSLGGLRTGELFF
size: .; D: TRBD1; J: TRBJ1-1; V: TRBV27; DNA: TGTGCCAGCAGTTCAACAGGGGGCCTTGGCACTGAAGCTTTCTTT; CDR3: CASSSTGGLGTEAFF
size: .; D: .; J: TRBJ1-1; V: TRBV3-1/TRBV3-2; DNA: TGTGCCAGCAGCCAACTCGGGACTGAAGCTTTCTTT; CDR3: CASSQLGTEAFF
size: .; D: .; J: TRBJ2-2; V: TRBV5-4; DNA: TGTGCCAGCAGCTTCGGGACTCTAAACACCGGGGAGCTGTTTTTT; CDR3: CASSFGTLNTGELFF
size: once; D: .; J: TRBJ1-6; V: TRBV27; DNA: TGTGCCAGCAGCCCGCTGCCCCCGGAGGATTCACCCCTCCACTTT; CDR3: CASSPLPPEDSPLHF
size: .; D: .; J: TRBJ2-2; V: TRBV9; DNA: TGTGCCAGCAGCGTAGGAGCAGGGGCCACCACCGGGGAGCTGTTTTTT; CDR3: CASSVGAGATTGELFF
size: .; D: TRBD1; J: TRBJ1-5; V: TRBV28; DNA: TGTGCCAGCAGCTCTGGACAGGCAAGCAATCAGCCCCAGCATTTT; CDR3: CASSSGQASNQPQHF
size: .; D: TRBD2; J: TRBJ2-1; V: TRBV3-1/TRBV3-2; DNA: TGTGCCAGCAGCCAAGGACTAGCGGGAAATAATGAGCAGTTCTTC; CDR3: CASSQGLAGNNEQFF
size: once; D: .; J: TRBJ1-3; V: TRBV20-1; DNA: TGCAGTGCTAGTACAGTACCTATAGGAAACACCATATATTTT; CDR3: CSASTVPIGNTIYF
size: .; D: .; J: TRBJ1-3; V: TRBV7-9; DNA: TGTGCCAGCAGCTCGGGCGGGGAATCTAGCTCTGGAAACACCATATATTTT; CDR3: CASSSGGESSSGNTIYF
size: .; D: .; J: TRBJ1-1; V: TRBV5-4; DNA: TGTGCCAGCAGCTTTTACGACAGAATGAACACTGAAGCTTTCTTT; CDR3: CASSFYDRMNTEAFF
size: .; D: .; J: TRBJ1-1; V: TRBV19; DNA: TGTGCCAGTAGTCTCGGACTGATGAACACTGAAGCTTTCTTT; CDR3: CASSLGLMNTEAFF
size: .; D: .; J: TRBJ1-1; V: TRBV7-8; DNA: TGTGCCAGCAGCCCCAGGAGGGACACTGAAGCTTTCTTT; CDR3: CASSPRRDTEAFF
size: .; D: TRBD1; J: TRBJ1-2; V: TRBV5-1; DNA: TGCGCCAGCAGCTCCTCGGACAGGGACGGCTACACCTTC; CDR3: CASSSSDRDGYTF
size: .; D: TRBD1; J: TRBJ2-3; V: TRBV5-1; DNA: TGCGCCAGCAGCTTGGAGTCAGGGGGCTTAGATACGCAGTATTTT; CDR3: CASSLESGGLDTQYF